This passage covers 9 T cell receptor beta chains from one sample sequenced in a study of blood T cell repertoires in COVID-19. Clones were sequenced by immunoSEQ multiplex PCR, and TCRdb holds only the in-frame ones, with some missing. The top ten clones hold 2.5% to 3.5% of a sample with about 49,000 clones, roughly 90% of them seen once. What was sequenced was peripheral blood. These receptors came from a human donor in a cohort sampled during active COVID-19.

This chain links TRBV6-5 with TRBJ2-5, with a tentative D call TRBD2 (6 bases). This CDR3 has 13 residues. Germline V gives CDR1 MNHEY, CDR2 SVGAGI. V was pared by 7 bases and J by 2 bases, with 11 bases between. The CDR3 spells CASNREPQETQYF. DNA for the CDR3: TGTGCCAGCAACCGGGAGCCACAAGAGACCCAGTACTTC.

This chain joins TRBV4-2 and TRBJ2-7, with a tentative D call TRBD2 (5 bases). In germline, CDR1 is LGHNA, CDR2 YNFKEQ. V was cut by 0 bases and J by 2 bases, with 14 bases left in between. CDR3 length: 16 residues. The CDR3 is CASSQEYGEEAYEQYF. The DNA for the CDR3 is TGTGCCAGCAGCCAAGAGTACGGGGAAGAAGCCTACGAGCAGTACTTC.

V is TRBV10-1 and J is TRBJ1-1, with a tentative D call TRBD1 (5 bases). The CDR3 covers 12 residues. Germline loops: CDR1 WNHNN, CDR2 SYGVQD (reference sequence). Trimming took off 7 bases at V and 8 bases at J, with 14 bases between the two ends. The CDR3 nucleotides read TGCGCCAGCATCGGGGGACTCAAGGAAGCTTTCTTT. Amino acids: CASIGGLKEAFF.

This clone was seen only once. This rearrangement joins TRBV11-2 to TRBJ2-5; no clear D gene. Germline V gene data show CDR1 as SGHAT and CDR2 as FQNNGV. V was shortened by 3 bases and J by 4 bases, with 6 bases between the two germline ends. The CDR3 is made up of 12 amino acids. The CDR3 is CASSFSGETQYF. The CDR3, as DNA: TGTGCCAGCAGCTTCAGTGGAGAGACCCAGTACTTC. The complete variable domain, with remaining parts taken from reference TRBV11-2 and TRBJ2-5, reads EAGVAQSPRYKIIEKRQSVAFWCNPISGHATLYWYQQILGQGPKLLIQFQNNGVVDDSQLPKDRFSAERLKGVDSTLKIQPAKLEDSAVYLCASSFSGETQYFGPGTRLLVL.

This chain connects TRBV6-5 to TRBJ2-1, with 8 bases aligning to TRBD2. This CDR3 contains 15 residues. Germline CDR1 reads MNHEY; CDR2 reads SVGAGI. Trimming took 5 bases from V and 2 from J; bases not matched to a gene: 5. The DNA for the CDR3 is TGTGCCAGCAGTCCCGGACTAGCCACCTACAATGAGCAGTTCTTC. It codes for CASSPGLATYNEQFF.

The rearrangement joins TRBV9 to TRBJ1-1; D might be TRBD1 (5 bases). V shed 1 base and J shed 0 bases, with 16 bases lying between them. The germline V gene encodes CDR1 SGDLS and CDR2 YYNGEE. CDR3 length: 17 residues. The CDR3 spells CASSVNDRGGMNTEAFF. The DNA for the CDR3 is TGTGCCAGCAGCGTAAATGATCGGGGCGGGATGAACACTGAAGCTTTCTTT.

The chain links TRBV6-1 to TRBJ1-2, with D possibly TRBD1 on 6 matching bases. The CDR3 has 17 amino acids. Between the trimmed V and J ends, which lost 2 bases and 6 bases, there was a span of 22 bases. Per the germline V gene, CDR1 is MNHNS and CDR2 is SASEGT. The CDR3 here is CASSEWLRGGAKNGYTF. Here the CDR3 DNA reads TGTGCCAGCAGTGAATGGTTAAGGGGGGGGGCTAAAAATGGCTACACCTTC.

This clone was counted a single time. The chain combines TRBV3-1 (or the pseudogene TRBV3-2) with TRBJ2-2; possible D gene TRBD1, 5 bases. The CDR3 sequence is 16 residues long. The V gene lost 0 bases and the J gene lost 0 bases, with 8 bases spanning the gap. Germline V CDR1 and CDR2: LGHDT, YNNKEL (reference sequence). The CDR3 here is CASSQDRAPNTGELFF. The DNA for the CDR3 is TGTGCCAGCAGCCAAGACAGGGCGCCGAACACCGGGGAGCTGTTTTTT.

This chain uses TRBV5-5 with TRBJ1-1; D gene ambiguous. The CDR3 totals 15 residues. Germline V gene lookup returns CDR1 SGHKS and CDR2 YYEKEE (reference sequence). V lost 4 bases, J lost 6 bases, and 19 bases lay in between. The DNA for the CDR3 is TGTGCCAGCAGCCCCACGCGGACTAAGGTCGCTGAAGCTTTCTTT. Protein: CASSPTRTKVAEAFF. Combining the CDR3 with reference TRBV5-5 and TRBJ1-1 gives the whole variable domain DAGVTQSPTHLIKTRGQQVTLRCSPISGHKSVSWYQQVLGQGPQFIFQYYEKEERGRGNFPDRFSARQFPNYSSELNVNALLLGDSALYLCASSPTRTKVAEAFFGQGTRLTVV.